The present T cell receptor beta chain was sequenced within a study of cytomegalovirus exposure and HLA in healthy donors (TCRdb year 2017). A note on the overall study: According to an earlier analysis of a few hundred of the donors, 200 million or so T cells yielded 117 million unique TCR beta sequences and about 300 Gb of sequence data. In an earlier analysis of 587 of the donors, high-throughput TCR beta sequencing was used to judge whether each TCR beta V gene segment behaved as functional or pseudogenic. High-throughput TCR immunosequencing, statistical association of individual TCRs with disease status, and machine learning were combined to predict cytomegalovirus infection status. Every repertoire in the discovery cohort had been generated on one and the same sequencing platform. In a later analysis, previously published TCR beta repertoires from 500 to 750 donors were re-analyzed and high-resolution HLA genotyping was added so that TCR occurrence patterns could be studied. A separate validation cohort of approximately 130 different subjects was used in addition to the approximately 700-subject first cohort. The study used immunosequencing to profile the T cell repertoires of several hundred subjects and linked those repertoires to cytomegalovirus serostatus. Rather than drawing on any new phenotypic data, the later analysis identified candidate immune exposures from TCR beta sequences and the way those sequences occurred across donors. Donor age, sex, ethnicity and CMV serostatus were compiled together with the repertoire data. A later genetic analysis took genome-wide SNP genotypes for about 55% of the roughly 700 donors and used that subset as a discovery cohort. The study aimed to test whether signatures of past pathogen exposure could be identified by cataloging public T cell receptors. Around 300 gigabases of sequencing data and approximately 85 million unique TCR sequences were included in an early release covering roughly 700 HLA-typed donors. Of the approximately 400 genotyped donors, 65% to 90% fell in the genetic ancestry cluster associated with self-reported Caucasian donors. The number of donors typed differed by locus, with roughly 629-640 for A, B, C, DRB1 and DQB1, more than 500 for DQA1, over 600 for DPA1, and around 450 for DPB1. Several DR-DQ haplotypes were treated as single units for association and clustering because of strong linkage in the cohort. Among around 400 genotyped donors of the cohort, an average of about 240,000 unique TCR beta nucleotide sequences were sequenced per donor, 15% to 20% of them non-productive. HLA typing covered class I and class II loci at four-digit resolution. Overall study results and their limits: According to a later genetic analysis, donors in an Asian-associated ancestry cluster had fewer N-insertions in productive TCRs than the roughly 700-donor mean. Because counts were too low, 15 to 20 rarely observed V segments, including chromosome 9 orphons, were excluded from the earlier analysis of around 590 of the donors. An association between a missense DCLRE1C variant and V-gene and J-gene trimming of TCR beta chains was found in a later genetic analysis and replicated in an independent cohort. A few of the identified cytomegalovirus-associated TCR beta chains were confirmed in vitro to be specific for cytomegalovirus antigens. Strong co-occurrence of HLA alleles, especially DR and DQ, made assigning TCR associations to individual alleles difficult. The only immune exposure information available for the cohort was CMV serostatus. At a false discovery rate of 0.05, a later analysis linked 16,000 or so TCR beta sequences to specific HLA alleles. Across donors, most TCR sequences were observed very rarely, whereas some public TCRs were present in many individuals. Sequencing depth was assumed to be roughly uniform across donors in the presence/absence analyses, though that assumption may not hold. The authors suggested that the approach could potentially be generalized to other disease states and immunological phenotypes. According to a later analysis, TCR association rates differed among HLA loci, with DRB1 alleles showing the most associated TCRs and HLA-C alleles showing the fewest. Only TCR beta chains were sequenced in this cohort, and the absence of alpha or paired-chain data limited detectable features. Correlated functional status among segregating V segments might reflect linkage disequilibrium, but an unknown experimental factor could not be ruled out. In both the original and validation cohorts, the classifier was reported to diagnose cytomegalovirus status with high specificity and sensitivity. The 87-base-pair reads could not distinguish some IMGT-functional V segments, including TRBV6-2 and TRBV6-3, so those segments were excluded. According to a later analysis, parvovirus B19, influenza, CMV and Epstein-Barr virus appeared linked to several top co-occurrence clusters. A further reported finding was that TCR beta sequences accurately predicted the HLA-A and HLA-B alleles for most subjects in the first cohort. According to a later analysis, most CMV-associated TCR beta chains appeared to be HLA-restricted, and the HLA associations seemed to be driven largely by CMV exposure. In an earlier analysis of some 640 of the donors, most TCR beta V segments were observed in productive rearrangements about 90% or about 30% of the time, broadly matching IMGT annotations. In the study, some 160 TCR beta chains were listed as associated with cytomegalovirus. In a later analysis, HLA-associated TCR beta chains showed more clonal expansion and lower generation probabilities than non-associated chains that were equally common. Because HLA typing was unavailable for some donors at each locus, only the typed subset was used in association tests. The sequencing pipeline was judged likely to have produced a cluster of highly shared sequence variants as a technical artifact.

To prepare the library, the immunoSEQ multiplex PCR assay was applied. For the multiplex PCR, a mixture combining 60 forward primers for TCR Vbeta segments and 13 reverse primers for TCR Jbeta segments was used. The CDR3 region of rearranged TCR beta genes was amplified from genomic DNA by a multiplex PCR assay. On the Illumina HiSeq System, the amplified TCR beta libraries were sequenced as 87-base-pair reads. In the authors' own workflow: A later analysis counted about 80 million unique TCR beta chains across the 640 or so repertoires, and around 12 million of these chains were shared by at least two donors. To remove PCR and sequencing errors, raw reads were error-corrected and collapsed into unique sequences using a nearest-neighbor algorithm that merged closely related sequences. V, D and J gene segments were assigned by aligning CDR3 sequences to IMGT reference sequences. For a sequence to be retained, at least a six-nucleotide match to both a V gene segment and a J gene segment was required. Rearrangements were classified as productive when the CDR3 lacked stop codons and remained in frame with V and J, and all other rearrangements were classified as non-productive. CDR3 was defined by IMGT convention, running from the second conserved V-encoded cysteine to the conserved J-encoded phenylalanine. Sequences without an unambiguous match to a single V gene segment were excluded from the earlier analysis of several hundred of the donors. An earlier analysis of some 500 of the donors classified V segments as functional when productive rearrangements were above 56.7% and as segregating when the standard deviation between donors was above 5%. A statistical classification framework was built to diagnose cytomegalovirus status from the catalog of TCR beta chain sequences. A later analysis assigned V and J genes by comparing TCR nucleotide sequences with IMGT/GENE-DB human TR gene sequences. In a later analysis, CDR3 sequences and most-parsimonious VDJ recombination scenarios were assigned using the TCRdist pipeline. A later analysis defined each TCR beta chain by its CDR3 amino acid sequence plus V-gene family, and excluded reads lacking a unique V-gene family. To address suspected cross-contamination and a sequencing artifact, a later analysis removed 592 highly shared, low-generation-probability nucleotide sequences. A later analysis calculated a clonal expansion index for each public chain from normalized within-repertoire ranks of inferred template counts. In a later analysis, generation probabilities were computed with a VDJ recombination model fitted to out-of-frame rearrangements, and the resulting probabilities were checked against IGoR. Hypergeometric tests were used in a later analysis to score TCR-TCR, TCR-HLA and TCR-CMV co-occurrence, with a repertoire-size bias correction applied to the TCR pairs. A later analysis estimated false discovery rates by permuting HLA or CMV assignments 20 times. In a later analysis, co-occurring TCRs were grouped with DBSCAN, and TCRdist sequence similarity was added when clustering was performed within HLA-allele-positive subsets. For co-occurrence clustering, repertoires with fewer than 30,000 or more than 120,000 public chains were excluded, along with several repertoires with anomalous nucleotide sharing. The source is immuneACCESS, and TCRdb retained only in-frame sequences with V and J called. Part of the clones is not carried over; for the studies checked, unresolved V genes explain less than half of this, and the remainder is unexplained. V and J calls plus clone size are reproduced from that table; the DNA served to infer D and trimming. In all, the sample holds 150,000 or so clones, and around three quarters of those were seen once. The top ten hold approximately 1% of the sample.

Reading from cysteine to phenylalanine, the CDR3 counts 13 amino acids. The only DNA kept is the CDR3, 39 bases in frame from the first base. V is cut by 6 bases and J by 4 bases, and the space between the germline ends is 12 bases. CDR1 and CDR2 are read off the germline V gene as SGHVS and FNYEAQ. The cohort consisted of hundreds of healthy bone marrow donors. At the time of sampling, all cohort members were nominally healthy, though unrecorded immune exposures were likely present. The donor was CMV seronegative and belonged to the group of 320 or so seronegative cohort members. Each donor provided a peripheral blood sample, and peripheral blood mononuclear cells were used for TCR beta sequencing. Genomic DNA extraction from the blood cell samples was performed with the Qiagen DNeasy Blood Extraction Kit. Note on this clone: Its antigen is unknown. Per-nucleotide qualities are absent, and no much larger clonotype sits a single base away.

The source material was PBMCs. The origin of this receptor is a woman in her thirties or forties in good health and CMV-seronegative. The chain employs TRBV7-6 and TRBJ1-1; the D segment could be TRBD1, given 5 matching bases. For the CDR3, the sequence is CASSSIQGTEAFF. Here is the DNA: TGTGCCAGCAGTTCAATTCAGGGCACTGAAGCTTTCTTT.